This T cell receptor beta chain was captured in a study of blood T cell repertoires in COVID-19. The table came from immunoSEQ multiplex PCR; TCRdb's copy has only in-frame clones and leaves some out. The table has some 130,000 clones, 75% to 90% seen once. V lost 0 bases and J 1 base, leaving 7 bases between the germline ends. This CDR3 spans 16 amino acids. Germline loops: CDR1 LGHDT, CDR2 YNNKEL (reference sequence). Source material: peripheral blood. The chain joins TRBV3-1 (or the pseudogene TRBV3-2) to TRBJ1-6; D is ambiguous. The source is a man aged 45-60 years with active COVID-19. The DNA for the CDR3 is TGTGCCAGCAGCCAAGACGGAGGTTCCTATAATTCACCCCTCCACTTT. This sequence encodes CASSQDGGSYNSPLHF.